Listed below are T cell receptor beta chains from one sample, sequenced in a study of T-cell memory formation after mild COVID-19. TCRdb reprocessed the 5' RACE reads with MiXCR, giving one entry per CDR3 protein. The table includes roughly 510,000 distinct CDR3 sequences, 15% to 20% detected once. The sample consisted of PBMCs or a T cell subset sorted from them (not recorded which). These receptors were collected from an adult woman who had mild COVID-19 (a few samples of this study predate the infection). Cell type and time point are not known. Each CDR3 is given with its conserved first and last residue. Each record gives: clone size, D gene, V gene, CDR3 length, J gene, CDR3 protein, CDR3 DNA. A D gene is named only where the DNA matches it firmly. Expanded clones get a size class; other rows say once, few or many, or leave the size out.

abundance: NA; d_gene: NA; v_gene: TRBV11-2; len: 12; j_gene: TRBJ1-1; CDR3aa: CAVRTRDTEAFF; CDR3nt: TGTGCCGTCAGAACGAGGGACACTGAAGCTTTCTTT
abundance: NA; d_gene: NA; v_gene: TRBV9; len: 15; j_gene: TRBJ1-2; CDR3aa: CASSVGTVKDYGYTF; CDR3nt: TGTGCCAGCAGCGTAGGAACAGTTAAGGACTATGGCTACACCTTC
abundance: few; d_gene: TRBD1; v_gene: TRBV27; len: 18; j_gene: TRBJ1-5; CDR3aa: CASSSTRDRVHSNQPQHF; CDR3nt: TGTGCCAGCAGTTCCACCCGGGACAGGGTTCATAGCAATCAGCCCCAGCATTTT
abundance: few; d_gene: NA; v_gene: TRBV5-1; len: 15; j_gene: TRBJ2-3; CDR3aa: CASSPYDRSTDTQYF; CDR3nt: TGCGCCAGCAGCCCTTATGACAGGAGCACAGATACGCAGTATTTT
abundance: few; d_gene: TRBD1; v_gene: TRBV7-9; len: 16; j_gene: TRBJ1-2; CDR3aa: CASSLSERGRSYGYTF; CDR3nt: TGTGCCAGCAGCTTAAGTGAGAGGGGGCGCTCTTATGGCTACACCTTC
abundance: few; d_gene: TRBD2; v_gene: TRBV20-1; len: 15; j_gene: TRBJ2-7; CDR3aa: CSARDPASGDYEQYF; CDR3nt: TGCAGTGCTAGAGACCCGGCTAGCGGGGATTACGAGCAGTACTTC
abundance: few; d_gene: NA; v_gene: TRBV10-3; len: 15; j_gene: TRBJ2-6; CDR3aa: CAISDKGSGANVLTF; CDR3nt: TGTGCCATCAGTGACAAGGGGTCTGGGGCCAACGTCCTGACTTTC
abundance: few; d_gene: TRBD1; v_gene: TRBV18; len: 15; j_gene: TRBJ1-2; CDR3aa: CASSSTGTGNHGYTF; CDR3nt: TGTGCCAGCTCATCAACCGGGACAGGGAATCATGGCTACACCTTC
abundance: few; d_gene: NA; v_gene: TRBV9; len: 17; j_gene: TRBJ1-6; CDR3aa: CASSVGWGRFSNSPLHF; CDR3nt: TGTGCCAGCAGCGTAGGTTGGGGCCGATTTTCTAATTCACCCCTCCACTTT
abundance: NA; d_gene: NA; v_gene: TRBV12-3/TRBV12-4; len: 15; j_gene: TRBJ1-3; CDR3aa: CSSSPIRQGGNTIYF; CDR3nt: TGTTCCAGCAGTCCCATTCGGCAGGGAGGCAACACCATATATTTT
abundance: few; d_gene: TRBD2; v_gene: TRBV12-3/TRBV12-4; len: 19; j_gene: TRBJ2-3; CDR3aa: CASSSPTSGSWRRTDTQYF; CDR3nt: TGTGCCAGCAGTTCACCGACTAGCGGGAGTTGGAGACGCACAGATACGCAGTATTTT
abundance: NA; d_gene: TRBD1; v_gene: TRBV7-2; len: 16; j_gene: TRBJ1-6; CDR3aa: CASSLAGTGVDSPLHF; CDR3nt: TGTGCCAGCAGCTTAGCCGGGACAGGGGTGGATTCACCCCTCCACTTT
abundance: NA; d_gene: NA; v_gene: TRBV7-6; len: 15; j_gene: TRBJ2-1; CDR3aa: CASSFLSGGPNEQFF; CDR3nt: TGTGCCAGCAGCTTCCTCTCCGGGGGCCCTAATGAGCAGTTCTTC